The TCR beta chain under discussion was sequenced for a study of cytomegalovirus exposure and HLA in healthy donors. Study-level points and caveats: In vitro work confirmed that a few CMV-associated chains recognize CMV antigens.

From germline, CDR1 is SGHRS and CDR2 YFSETQ. The CDR3 runs 13 residues. The V end was cut by 0 bases, the J end by 7 bases, with 5 bases between. A note on this clone: Its cognate antigen is unknown.

The primer mix had 60 Vbeta and 13 Jbeta primers. This table comes from immunoSEQ multiplex PCR, and its TCRdb copy is limited to in-frame clones, with some not included. The sample shows about 170,000 clones, 80% of them seen only once. V gene TRBV5-1 combines with J gene TRBJ1-6; D is unresolved. This receptor was taken from a male donor in good health and CMV-seronegative. Material: PBMCs. CDR3 region: CASSLDANSPLHF. The CDR3 nucleotides are TGCGCCAGCAGCTTGGACGCGAATTCACCCCTCCACTTT. The variable domain in full, with the rest retrieved from reference TRBV5-1 and TRBJ1-6, is KAGVTQTPRYLIKTRGQQVTLSCSPISGHRSVSWYQQTPGQGLQFLFEYFSETQRNKGNFPGRFSGRQFSNSRSEMNVSTLELGDSALYLCASSLDANSPLHFGNGTRLTVT.